What follows is one T cell receptor (beta chain) and its context. The antigen remains unidentified. It was template switching that added a universal primer site, and there were unique molecular identifiers on the cDNA. MiXCR was run by TCRdb on the 5' RACE reads, yielding one entry per CDR3 protein. Here the sample spans hundreds of thousands of distinct CDR3 sequences, less than 8% being singletons. This entry is derived from a study of identical twins. Study outcomes and limitations: Within beta out-of-frame sequences, the excess sharing observed between twins was weaker. Models predicted less out-of-frame TCR alpha sharing in monozygotic twins than was found. The study based its conclusions on cross-sectional statistical analysis and did not follow the same donors.

V lost 5 bases to trimming and J lost 5 bases, with 13 bases between them. The CDR3 runs 14 residues. The data also belong to a second study, concerning yellow fever vaccine responses in identical twins.

Sequenced input: memory (CD45RO+) T cells sorted from blood. The chain joins TRBV12-3 or TRBV12-4 to TRBJ2-1; D is perhaps TRBD1 (8 bases). This clonotype was obtained from a woman younger than 35 in good health. In DNA form, the CDR3 reads TGTGCCAGCAGTGTAACAGGGGGGGACAATGAGCAGTTCTTC. This codes for CASSVTGGDNEQFF.